The 19 T cell receptor beta chains reported below all come from one sample, sequenced in a study of Tregs in tolerant kidney transplant recipients. Mixed chimerism was transient after nonmyeloablative marrow transplants from related graft donors. Only in-frame clones appear in the TCRdb table, and some are missing; sequencing was by immunoSEQ multiplex PCR. Found here are 25,000 to 40,000 clones; the top ten clones hold less than 2%. Here the sequenced sample was CD4+ T cells from blood (PBMCs), taken 24 months after the transplant. The receptors were sampled from a human patient who received a combined kidney and bone marrow transplant. Among the T cells, some may be from the graft donor.

As to this clone: The observed sequence ends 3 residues before the CDR3 terminus, with the missing tail filled in from the germline J gene. The J gene is TRBJ1-3, the V gene TRBV12-3 or TRBV12-4; 8 bases line up with TRBD1. J lost 4 bases, V lost 6 bases, and 14 bases had no gene match. This CDR3 is built from 17 residues. The covered CDR3 bases are TGTGCCAGCAGCCCTAGGACAGGGACGGGGCACGGAAACACC. It codes for CASSPRTGTGHGNT. The complete CDR3 sequence is CASSPRTGTGHGNTIYF.

Concerning this clone: The read halts 3 residues ahead of the CDR3 end, with the missing end drawn from the germline J gene. The chain couples TRBV28 to TRBJ1-4; perhaps TRBD1 as D (5 bases). CDR1 and CDR2 (germline): MDHEN, SYDVKM. The CDR3 has 15 residues. Trimming removed 2 bases at V and 4 bases at J, with 11 bases between. The CDR3 DNA, read in part, is TGTGCCAGCAGTTTAGCGGGGCAGGGTAATGAAAAA. This sequence encodes CASSLAGQGNEK. The entire CDR3 protein reads CASSLAGQGNEKLFF. The full variable domain, its missing parts supplied by reference TRBV28 and TRBJ1-4, is DVKVTQSSRYLVKRTGEKVFLECVQDMDHENMFWYRQDPGLGLRLIYFSYDVKMKEKGDIPEGYSVSREKKERFSLILESASTNQTSMYLCASSLAGQGNEKLFFGSGTQLSVL.

For this clone: The missing CDR3 end, 3 residues past where the read stops, is filled in from the germline J gene. This rearrangement joins TRBV10-3 to TRBJ2-4; possibly TRBD1 for D (6 bases). Trimming stripped 2 bases from V and 2 bases from J, with 19 bases between. The length of the CDR3 is 18 residues. Germline V CDR1 and CDR2: ENHRY, SYGVKD. This chain's CDR3 is CAISERPGGGASKNIQYF. The DNA read from the CDR3 is TGTGCCATCAGTGAGAGACCGGGTGGGGGCGCATCCAAAAACATT.

On this clone: The read gets to within 3 residues of the CDR3 end, and the germline J gene fills in the rest. This chain joins TRBV20-1 and TRBJ2-7, with 14 bases identical to TRBD2. Germline V gives CDR1 DFQATT, CDR2 SNEGSKA (reference sequence). CDR3 length: 16 amino acids. The trim removed 4 bases at V and 1 base at J, leaving 6 bases unmatched. CDR3: CSATGLAGVPSYEQYF. The DNA read from the CDR3 is TGCAGTGCTACGGGACTAGCGGGAGTTCCTTCCTACGAG.

Comments on this clone: The read ends 3 residues early relative to the CDR3; the germline J gene fills the gap. The V gene is TRBV20-1, the J gene TRBJ2-5, with D tentatively TRBD2 (5 bases). V was clipped by 2 bases and J by 1 base, with 17 bases between them. The CDR3 totals 16 residues. Looked up from germline, CDR1 is DFQATT and CDR2 is SNEGSKA (reference sequence). CDR3 sequence reads: CSARFWAEGPQETQYF. CDR3 bases read: TGCAGTGCTAGATTCTGGGCAGAGGGTCCCCAAGAGACC.

Notes on this clone: The read is 3 residues too short to cover the CDR3 end, so that end is filled in from the germline J gene. The chain couples TRBV7-9 to TRBJ2-2; D remains unclear. CDR1 is SEHNR and CDR2 is FQNEAQ in the germline V gene (reference sequence). This CDR3 has 15 residues. Trimming pared 5 bases from V and 3 bases from J, leaving 13 bases between. The sequenced part of the CDR3 DNA is TGTGCCAGCAGCCACAGTGGTATCGACACCGGGGAG. Its translation is CASSHSGIDTGE. The CDR3 as a whole reads CASSHSGIDTGELFF.

Of note for this clone: The read is 3 residues too short to cover the CDR3 end, so that end is filled in from the germline J gene. V gene TRBV7-2 combines with J gene TRBJ2-7; 8 nucleotides agree with TRBD2. Germline-derived CDR1 and CDR2 are SGHTA and FQGNSA. V lost 5 bases to trimming and J lost 0 bases; unmatched junction nucleotides: 6. This CDR3 has 15 residues. CDR3 DNA, as far as it was read: TGTGCCAGCAGCCCTCGGACTAGCAGCTCCTACGAG. It codes for CASSPRTSSSYE. The full-length CDR3 reads as CASSPRTSSSYEQYF.

To note about this clone: The read terminates 3 residues before the CDR3 end, so the remaining end is supplied by the germline J gene. The chain uses TRBV7-9 and TRBJ2-5; 12 bases match TRBD2. This CDR3 spans 15 amino acids. CDR1 and CDR2 from the germline V gene are SEHNR and FQNEAQ (reference sequence). V was clipped by 4 bases and J by 5 bases; unmatched bases: 5. The part of the CDR3 DNA that was read is TGTGCCAGCAGCTCGCCGACTAGCGGGAGTGAGACC. Translation: CASSSPTSGSET. The entire CDR3 protein reads CASSSPTSGSETQYF.

The part of the CDR3 DNA that was read is TGTGCCAGCAGCTTGGGCCTCAGCAGGAATGAAAAA. Its protein is CASSLGLSRNEK. The whole CDR3 is CASSLGLSRNEKLFF. The chain uses TRBV5-4 and TRBJ1-4; no clear D gene. The CDR3 end lies 3 residues beyond the end of the read and is filled in from the germline J gene. The CDR3 has 15 residues. V was pared by 0 bases and J by 5 bases, with 11 bases between. CDR1 and CDR2 from the germline V gene are SGHNT and YYREEE (reference sequence).

About this clone: With the read ending 3 residues before the CDR3 end, the germline J gene is used to fill in that end. V usage is TRBV11-2 and J usage is TRBJ1-1; TRBD1 is a possible D gene (5 bases). Trimming shortened V by 5 bases and J by 7 bases, and 17 bases separated the two germline ends. Germline-derived CDR1 and CDR2 are SGHAT and FQNNGV. This CDR3 comprises 14 residues. CDR3 region: CASSLRAGYGEAFF. The DNA read from the CDR3 is TGTGCCAGCAGCCTCAGGGCAGGGTATGGTGAA.

Worth noting for this clone: The CDR3 extends 3 residues past the end of the read, so its final part is completed from the germline J gene. V and J are TRBV7-2 and TRBJ1-6; D ambiguous. Trimming removed 4 bases from V and 7 bases from J, with 8 bases in between. Germline lookup yields CDR1 SGHTA and CDR2 FQGNSA. The CDR3 runs to 13 residues. CDR3 sequence: CASSSSSNSPLHF. The sequenced CDR3 bases are TGTGCCAGCAGCTCCTCAAGCAATTCACCC.

The CDR3 loop is CASSVGGGNEQFF. The part of the CDR3 DNA that was read is TGTGCCAGCAGCGTAGGAGGGGGCAATGAG. The chain links TRBV9 to TRBJ2-1; perhaps TRBD1 as D (6 bases). The DNA ends 3 residues before the CDR3 does, and the rest of the CDR3 is filled in from the germline J gene. The CDR3 contains 13 residues. V was trimmed by 0 bases and J by 6 bases, leaving 7 bases between them. CDR1 and CDR2 from the germline V gene are SGDLS and YYNGEE.

CDR3 amino acids: CAWTGGEETQYF. Incomplete CDR3 DNA: TGTGCCTGGACAGGGGGTGAAGAGACC. The chain joins TRBV30 to TRBJ2-5, with 7 bases identical to TRBD1. Read sequence stops 3 residues before the CDR3 end, and the germline J gene provides the missing end. V gave up 4 bases and J gave up 3 bases; unmatched junction bases: 2. Germline CDR1 reads GTSNPN; CDR2 reads SVGIG (reference sequence). The CDR3 extends over 12 amino acids.

Of note for this clone: Read sequence stops 3 residues before the CDR3 end, and the germline J gene provides the missing end. The chain combines TRBV18 with TRBJ2-2; the match to TRBD2 covers 12 bases. CDR1 KGHSH and CDR2 LQKENI come from the germline V gene. This CDR3 spans 19 amino acids. V shed 3 bases and J 4 bases; nucleotides not matched to a gene: 12. The CDR3 bases that were read are TGTGCCAGCTCACCTAACACTCTTATGACTAGCGGGAGCACCGGGGAG. Translated: CASSPNTLMTSGSTGE. The full-length CDR3 reads as CASSPNTLMTSGSTGELFF.

CDR3 loop: CASSPPGQGRTGELFF. CDR3 bases read: TGTGCCAGCAGCCCACCGGGACAGGGGCGTACCGGGGAG. The J gene is TRBJ2-2, the V gene TRBV7-3; TRBD1 aligns across 10 bases. The read stops 3 residues short of the end of the CDR3; the missing end is completed from the germline J gene. Germline V CDR1 and CDR2: SGHTA, FQGTGA. Trimming cost V 5 bases and J 5 bases; bases outside gene matches: 8. This CDR3 has 16 residues.

A remark on this clone: The read halts 3 residues ahead of the CDR3 end, with the missing end drawn from the germline J gene. This chain uses TRBV20-1 with TRBJ2-7; TRBD1 agrees at 8 bases. The length of the CDR3 is 13 residues. V lost 3 bases and J lost 1; bases outside the gene matches: 2. In germline, CDR1 is DFQATT, CDR2 SNEGSKA (reference sequence). The covered CDR3 bases are TGCAGTGCTAGTCGGGACAGGTCCTACGAG. Its translation: CSASRDRSYE. The CDR3 as a whole reads CSASRDRSYEQYF.

For this clone: Read data end 3 residues before the CDR3 end; the end is taken from the germline J gene. V and J are TRBV6-4 and TRBJ1-5; maybe TRBD1 (5 bases). This CDR3 contains 13 residues. The germline V gene encodes CDR1 MRHNA and CDR2 SNTAGT. V lost 3 bases to trimming and J lost 4 bases, with 7 bases between them. The CDR3 bases that were read are TGTGCCAGCAGTGAACAGGCGAATCAGCCC. It encodes CASSEQANQP. The CDR3 in full is CASSEQANQPQHF.

CDR3 bases read: TGTGCCAGTACCAGGAACTACAATGAG. Translated: CASTRNYNE. The whole CDR3 sequence is CASTRNYNEQFF. The gene calls are TRBV19 and TRBJ2-1, with D unresolved. The read finishes 3 residues shy of the CDR3 end, and the germline J gene is used to complete it. The germline gives CDR1 LNHDA, CDR2 SQIVND (reference sequence). The CDR3 spans 12 residues. Deletions cut 7 bases from V and 3 bases from J, with 7 bases between.

Comments on this clone: The CDR3 goes on 3 residues after the read ends, and that part is filled in from the germline J gene. This chain links TRBV18 with TRBJ2-3; 12 bases agree with TRBD2. The CDR3 extends over 17 amino acids. After removal of 6 bases from V and 0 bases from J, the junction contained 7 bases not matched to a gene. Germline V gives CDR1 KGHSH, CDR2 LQKENI. CDR3 protein: CASSLGLAGTSTDTQYF. The CDR3 DNA, read in part, is TGTGCCAGCTCCCTCGGACTAGCGGGGACTAGCACAGATACG.